This T cell receptor (beta chain) was documented in a study of PD-L1 blockade in urothelial cancer. The assay was immunoSEQ multiplex PCR, and TCRdb's table has in-frame clones only and misses some. Of about 43,000 clones listed, 83% are singletons. Specified time point: peripheral blood 6 weeks after treatment start. V was pared by 4 bases and J by 2 bases, with 5 bases of the junction left unmatched. Germline CDR1 SGDLS, CDR2 YYNGEE. This CDR3 spans 15 amino acids. This specimen consisted of PBMCs, obtained around atezolizumab (anti-PD-L1) treatment. This TCR came from a man between 60 and 75 years old with urothelial cancer. The V and J genes are TRBV9 and TRBJ2-3; 9 nucleotides agree with TRBD1. The CDR3 DNA reads as TGTGCCAGCAGCACCCGGGACAGGGCCACAGATACGCAGTATTTT. Amino acids: CASSTRDRATDTQYF.